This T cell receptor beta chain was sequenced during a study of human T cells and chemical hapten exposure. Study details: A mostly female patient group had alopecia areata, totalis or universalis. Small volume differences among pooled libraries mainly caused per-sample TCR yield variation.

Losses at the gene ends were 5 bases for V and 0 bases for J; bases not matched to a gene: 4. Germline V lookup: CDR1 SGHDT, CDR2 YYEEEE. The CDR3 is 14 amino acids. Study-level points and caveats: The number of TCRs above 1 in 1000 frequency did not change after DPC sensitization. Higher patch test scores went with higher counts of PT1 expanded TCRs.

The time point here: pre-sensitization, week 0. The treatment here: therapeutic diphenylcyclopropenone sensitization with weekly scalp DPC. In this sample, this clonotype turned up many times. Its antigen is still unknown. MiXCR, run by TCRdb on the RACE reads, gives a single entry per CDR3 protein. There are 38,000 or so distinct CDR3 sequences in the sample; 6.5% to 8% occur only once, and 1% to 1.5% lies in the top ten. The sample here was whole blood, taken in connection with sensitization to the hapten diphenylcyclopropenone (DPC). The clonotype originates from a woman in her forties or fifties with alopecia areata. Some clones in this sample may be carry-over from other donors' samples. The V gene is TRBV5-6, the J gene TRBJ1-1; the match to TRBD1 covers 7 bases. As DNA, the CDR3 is TGTGCCAGCAGTCCGACAGGGTTGAACACTGAAGCTTTCTTT. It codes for CASSPTGLNTEAFF. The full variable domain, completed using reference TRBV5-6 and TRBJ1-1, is DAGVTQSPTHLIKTRGQQVTLRCSPKSGHDTVSWYQQALGQGPQFIFQYYEEEERQRGNFPDRFSGHQFPNYSSELNVNALLLGDSALYLCASSPTGLNTEAFFGQGTRLTVV.